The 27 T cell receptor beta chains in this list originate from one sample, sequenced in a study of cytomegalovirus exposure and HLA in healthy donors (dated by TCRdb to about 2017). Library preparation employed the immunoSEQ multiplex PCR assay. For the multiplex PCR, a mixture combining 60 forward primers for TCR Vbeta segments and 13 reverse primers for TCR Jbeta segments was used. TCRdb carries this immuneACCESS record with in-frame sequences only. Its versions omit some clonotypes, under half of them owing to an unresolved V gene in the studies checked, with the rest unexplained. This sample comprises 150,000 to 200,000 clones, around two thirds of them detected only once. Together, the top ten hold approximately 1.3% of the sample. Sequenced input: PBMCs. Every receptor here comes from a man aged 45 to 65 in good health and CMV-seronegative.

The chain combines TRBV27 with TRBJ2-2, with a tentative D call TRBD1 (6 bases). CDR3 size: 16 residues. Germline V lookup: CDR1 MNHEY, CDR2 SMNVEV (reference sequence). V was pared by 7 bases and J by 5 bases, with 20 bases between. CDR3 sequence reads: CASTLRLGAGTGELFF. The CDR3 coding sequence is TGTGCCAGCACCCTCCGTCTGGGGGCAGGGACCGGGGAGCTGTTTTTT.

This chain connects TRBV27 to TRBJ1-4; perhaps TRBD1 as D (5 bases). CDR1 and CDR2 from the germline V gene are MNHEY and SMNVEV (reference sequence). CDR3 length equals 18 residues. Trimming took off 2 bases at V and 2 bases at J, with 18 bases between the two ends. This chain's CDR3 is CASSLHGAPTATNEKLFF. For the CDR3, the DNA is TGTGCCAGCAGTTTACATGGGGCCCCCACTGCCACTAATGAAAAACTGTTTTTT.

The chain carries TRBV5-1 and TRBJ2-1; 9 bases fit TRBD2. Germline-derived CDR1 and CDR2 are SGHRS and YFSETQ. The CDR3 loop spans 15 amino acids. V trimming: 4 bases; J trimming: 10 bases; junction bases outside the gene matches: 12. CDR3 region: CASSQEGGGAREQFF. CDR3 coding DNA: TGCGCCAGCAGCCAAGAGGGCGGGGGGGCCAGGGAGCAGTTCTTC.

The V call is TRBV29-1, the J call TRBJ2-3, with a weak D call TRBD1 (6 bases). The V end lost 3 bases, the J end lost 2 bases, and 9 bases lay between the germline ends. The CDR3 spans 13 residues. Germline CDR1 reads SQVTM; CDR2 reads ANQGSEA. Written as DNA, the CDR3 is TGCAGCGTTGACGACAGGTTCACAGATACGCAGTATTTT. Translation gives CSVDDRFTDTQYF.

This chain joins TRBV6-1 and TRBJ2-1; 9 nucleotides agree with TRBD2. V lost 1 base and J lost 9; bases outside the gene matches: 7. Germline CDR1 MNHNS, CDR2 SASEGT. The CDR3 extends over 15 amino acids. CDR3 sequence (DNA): TGTGCCAGCAGTGAAGTGGCTAGCGGGGCCCTTGAGCAGTTCTTC. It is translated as CASSEVASGALEQFF.

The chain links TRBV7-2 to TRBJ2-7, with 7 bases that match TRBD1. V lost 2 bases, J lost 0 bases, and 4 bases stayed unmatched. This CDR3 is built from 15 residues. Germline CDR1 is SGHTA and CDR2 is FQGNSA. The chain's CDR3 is CASSLSDRSSYEQYF. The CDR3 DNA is TGTGCCAGCAGCTTATCGGACAGGAGCTCCTACGAGCAGTACTTC.

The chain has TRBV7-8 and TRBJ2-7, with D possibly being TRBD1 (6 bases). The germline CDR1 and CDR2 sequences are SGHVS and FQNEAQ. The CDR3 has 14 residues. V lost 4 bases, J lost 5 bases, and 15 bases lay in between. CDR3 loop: CASSSTGKRDEQYF. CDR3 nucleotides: TGTGCCAGCAGCTCCACAGGGAAACGGGACGAGCAGTACTTC.

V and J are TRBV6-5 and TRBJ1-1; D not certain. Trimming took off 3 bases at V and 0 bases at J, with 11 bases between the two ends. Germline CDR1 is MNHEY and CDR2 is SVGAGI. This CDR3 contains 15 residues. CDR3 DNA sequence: TGTGCCAGCAGTTATCAAGGAGTGATGAACACTGAAGCTTTCTTT. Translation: CASSYQGVMNTEAFF.

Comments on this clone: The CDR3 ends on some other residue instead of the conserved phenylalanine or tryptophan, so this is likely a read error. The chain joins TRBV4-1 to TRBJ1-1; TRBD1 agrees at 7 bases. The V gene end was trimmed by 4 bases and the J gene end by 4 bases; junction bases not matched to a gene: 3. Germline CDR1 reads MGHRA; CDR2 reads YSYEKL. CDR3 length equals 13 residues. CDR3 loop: CASSLSGGTEAFL. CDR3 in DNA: TGCGCCAGCAGCCTATCAGGGGGCACTGAAGCTTTCCTT.

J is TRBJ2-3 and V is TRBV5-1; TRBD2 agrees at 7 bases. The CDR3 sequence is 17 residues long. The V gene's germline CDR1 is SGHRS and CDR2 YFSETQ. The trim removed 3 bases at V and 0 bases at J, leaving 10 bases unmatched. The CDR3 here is CASSSPGGTSSTDTQYF. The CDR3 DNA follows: TGCGCCAGCAGCTCGCCGGGGGGAACCTCTAGCACAGATACGCAGTATTTT.

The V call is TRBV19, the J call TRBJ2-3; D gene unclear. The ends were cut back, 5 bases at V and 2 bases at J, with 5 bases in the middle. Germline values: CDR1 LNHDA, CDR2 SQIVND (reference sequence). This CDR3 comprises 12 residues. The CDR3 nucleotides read TGTGCCAGTAGTGGAGTCACAGATACGCAGTATTTT. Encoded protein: CASSGVTDTQYF.

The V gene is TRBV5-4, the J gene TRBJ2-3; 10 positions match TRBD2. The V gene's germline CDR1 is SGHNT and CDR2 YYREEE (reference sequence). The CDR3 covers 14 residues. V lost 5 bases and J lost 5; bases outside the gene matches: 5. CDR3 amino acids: CASSQRGGEDTQYF. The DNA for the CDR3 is TGTGCCAGCAGTCAGCGGGGGGGCGAAGATACGCAGTATTTT.

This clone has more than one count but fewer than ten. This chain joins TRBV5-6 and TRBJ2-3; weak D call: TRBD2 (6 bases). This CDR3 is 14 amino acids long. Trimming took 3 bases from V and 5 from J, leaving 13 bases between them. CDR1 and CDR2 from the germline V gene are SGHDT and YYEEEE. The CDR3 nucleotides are TGTGCCAGCAGCTCTGGAGGGGTGGGAGATACGCAGTATTTT. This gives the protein CASSSGGVGDTQYF.

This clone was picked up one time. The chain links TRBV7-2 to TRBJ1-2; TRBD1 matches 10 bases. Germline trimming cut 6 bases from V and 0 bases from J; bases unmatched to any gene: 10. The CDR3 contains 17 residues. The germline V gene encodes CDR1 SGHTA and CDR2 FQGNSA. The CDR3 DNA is TGTGCCAGCAGATTGGGGGACAGGGGCCTCTCTAACTATGGCTACACCTTC. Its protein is CASRLGDRGLSNYGYTF.

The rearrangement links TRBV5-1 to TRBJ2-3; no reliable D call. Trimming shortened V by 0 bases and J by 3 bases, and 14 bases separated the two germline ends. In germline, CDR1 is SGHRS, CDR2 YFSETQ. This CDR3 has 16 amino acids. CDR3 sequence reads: CASSLASGRKTDTQYF. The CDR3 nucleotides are TGCGCCAGCAGCTTGGCCTCCGGCAGGAAAACAGATACGCAGTATTTT.

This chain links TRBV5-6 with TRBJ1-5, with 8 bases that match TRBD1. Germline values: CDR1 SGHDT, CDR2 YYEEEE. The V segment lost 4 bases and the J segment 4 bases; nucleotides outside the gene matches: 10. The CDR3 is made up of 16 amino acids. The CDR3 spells CASSLFAGGTNQPQHF. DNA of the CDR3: TGTGCCAGCAGCCTCTTTGCAGGGGGCACGAATCAGCCCCAGCATTTT. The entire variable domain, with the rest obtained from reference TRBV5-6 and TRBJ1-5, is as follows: DAGVTQSPTHLIKTRGQQVTLRCSPKSGHDTVSWYQQALGQGPQFIFQYYEEEERQRGNFPDRFSGHQFPNYSSELNVNALLLGDSALYLCASSLFAGGTNQPQHFGDGTRLSIL.

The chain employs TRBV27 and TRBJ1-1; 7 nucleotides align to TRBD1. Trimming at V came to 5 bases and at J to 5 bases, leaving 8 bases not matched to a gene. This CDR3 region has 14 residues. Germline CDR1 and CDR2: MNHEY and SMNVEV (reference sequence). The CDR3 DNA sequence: TGTGCCAGCAGTCTCGACAGGGATCAAACTGAAGCTTTCTTT. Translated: CASSLDRDQTEAFF.

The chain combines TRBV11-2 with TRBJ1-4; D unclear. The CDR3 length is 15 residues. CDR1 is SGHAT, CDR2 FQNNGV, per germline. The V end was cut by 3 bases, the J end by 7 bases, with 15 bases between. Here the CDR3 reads CASSFFNGGSEKLFF. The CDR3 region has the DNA TGTGCCAGCAGCTTTTTTAATGGTGGTAGTGAAAAACTGTTTTTT.

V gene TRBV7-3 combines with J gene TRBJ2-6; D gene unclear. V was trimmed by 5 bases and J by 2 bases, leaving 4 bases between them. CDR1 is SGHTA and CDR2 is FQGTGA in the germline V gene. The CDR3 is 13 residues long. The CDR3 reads CASSGTGANVLTF. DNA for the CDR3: TGTGCCAGCAGCGGCACTGGGGCCAACGTCCTGACTTTC.

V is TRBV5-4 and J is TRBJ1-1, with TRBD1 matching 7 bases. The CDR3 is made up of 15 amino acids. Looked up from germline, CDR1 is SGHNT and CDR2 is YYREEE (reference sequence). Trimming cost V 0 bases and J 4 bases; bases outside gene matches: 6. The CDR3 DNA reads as TGTGCCAGCAGCTTGGCCCTGAACAGGGGCACTGAAGCTTTCTTT. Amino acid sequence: CASSLALNRGTEAFF.

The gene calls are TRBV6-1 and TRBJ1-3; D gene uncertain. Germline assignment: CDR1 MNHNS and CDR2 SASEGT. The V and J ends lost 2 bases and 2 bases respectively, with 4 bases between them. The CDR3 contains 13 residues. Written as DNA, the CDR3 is TGTGCCAGCAGTGAACAGACTGGAAACACCATATATTTT. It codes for CASSEQTGNTIYF.

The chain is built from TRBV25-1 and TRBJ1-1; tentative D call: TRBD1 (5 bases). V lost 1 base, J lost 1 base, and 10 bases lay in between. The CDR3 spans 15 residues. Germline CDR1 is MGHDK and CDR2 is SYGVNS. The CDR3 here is CASSEWGEGNTEAFF. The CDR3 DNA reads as TGTGCCAGCAGTGAATGGGGGGAGGGGAACACTGAAGCTTTCTTT.

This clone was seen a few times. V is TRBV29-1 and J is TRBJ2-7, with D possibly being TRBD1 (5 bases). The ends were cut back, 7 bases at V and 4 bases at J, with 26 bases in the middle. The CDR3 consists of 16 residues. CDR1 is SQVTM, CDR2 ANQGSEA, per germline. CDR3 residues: CSARGPVGVSTYEQYF. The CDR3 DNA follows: TGCAGCGCCCGAGGCCCAGTAGGGGTTAGTACTTACGAGCAGTACTTC.

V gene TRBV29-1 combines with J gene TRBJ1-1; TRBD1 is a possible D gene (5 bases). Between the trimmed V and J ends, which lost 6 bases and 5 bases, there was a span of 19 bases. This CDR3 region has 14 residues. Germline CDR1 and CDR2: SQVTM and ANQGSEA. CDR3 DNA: TGCAGCGTGGGGGGGGATTACGGTTCGACTGAAGCTTTCTTT. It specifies CSVGGDYGSTEAFF.

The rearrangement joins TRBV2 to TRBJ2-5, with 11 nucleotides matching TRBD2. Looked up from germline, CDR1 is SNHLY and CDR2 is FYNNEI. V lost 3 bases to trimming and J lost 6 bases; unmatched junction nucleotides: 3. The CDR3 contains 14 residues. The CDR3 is CASSDRLAGQTQYF. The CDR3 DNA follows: TGTGCCAGCAGTGACCGACTAGCGGGACAGACCCAGTACTTC.

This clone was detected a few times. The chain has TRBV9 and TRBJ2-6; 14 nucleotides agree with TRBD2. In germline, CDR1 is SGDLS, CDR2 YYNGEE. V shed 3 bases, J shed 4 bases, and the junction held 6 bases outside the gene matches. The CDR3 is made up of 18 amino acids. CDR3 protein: CASSASTSGGAGANVLTF. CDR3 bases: TGTGCCAGCAGCGCCTCGACTAGCGGGGGGGCCGGGGCCAACGTCCTGACTTTC.

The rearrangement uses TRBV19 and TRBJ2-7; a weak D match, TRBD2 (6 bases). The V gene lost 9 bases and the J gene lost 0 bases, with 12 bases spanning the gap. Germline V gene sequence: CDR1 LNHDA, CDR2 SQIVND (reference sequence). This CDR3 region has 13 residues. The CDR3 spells CASRDGSSYEQYF. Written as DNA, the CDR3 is TGTGCCAGCAGGGACGGGAGCTCCTACGAGCAGTACTTC.